This T cell receptor beta chain was profiled in a study of a mutant IDH1 vaccine in newly diagnosed glioma. Study background: The therapy given earlier, which was standard therapy, consisted of radiotherapy, temozolomide, or both, and most of the patients received both.

Study-wide points: Among top peripheral T cell clonotypes, changes seemed unrelated to pseudoprogression.

CDR1 is MGHRA, CDR2 YSYEKL, per germline. This CDR3 comprises 18 residues. After removal of 0 bases from V and 5 bases from J, the junction contained 13 bases not matched to a gene. As to this clone: What it recognizes is unknown.

Profiling relied on immunoSEQ multiplex PCR, and the TCRdb table lists in-frame clones only, not all of them. This sample yields 40,000 to 45,000 clones, of which roughly 79% are seen a single time; around 4.5% belongs to the top ten. Documented time point: week 35, safety follow-up. Topical imiquimod accompanied each vaccine dose, which consisted of 300 ug of mutant IDH1 20-mer peptide. Donors' newly diagnosed IDH1-mutant WHO grade 3 or 4 astrocytomas lacked nuclear ATRX. V usage is TRBV4-1 and J usage is TRBJ2-7, with TRBD2 matching over 10 bases. The source was PBMCs, collected from a glioma patient whose treatment included an IDH1 peptide vaccine. This receptor was identified in a woman aged 40-49 years with glioma. Some clones in this sample may be carry-over from other donors' samples. This CDR3 is CASSQEGLARGARDEQYF. The CDR3, as DNA: TGCGCCAGCAGCCAAGAGGGACTAGCGAGGGGCGCCAGGGACGAGCAGTACTTC.